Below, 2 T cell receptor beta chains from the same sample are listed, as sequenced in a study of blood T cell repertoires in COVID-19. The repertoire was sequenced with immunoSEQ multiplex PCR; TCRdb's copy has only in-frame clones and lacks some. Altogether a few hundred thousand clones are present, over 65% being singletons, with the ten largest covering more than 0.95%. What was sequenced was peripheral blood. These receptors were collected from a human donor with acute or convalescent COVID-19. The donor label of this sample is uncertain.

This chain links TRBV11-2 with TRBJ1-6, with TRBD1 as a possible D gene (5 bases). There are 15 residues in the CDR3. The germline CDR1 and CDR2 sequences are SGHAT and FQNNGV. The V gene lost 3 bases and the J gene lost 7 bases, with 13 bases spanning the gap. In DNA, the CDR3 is TGTGCCAGCAGCTTTTCAGGGCCAACAAATTCACCCCTCCACTTT. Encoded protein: CASSFSGPTNSPLHF.

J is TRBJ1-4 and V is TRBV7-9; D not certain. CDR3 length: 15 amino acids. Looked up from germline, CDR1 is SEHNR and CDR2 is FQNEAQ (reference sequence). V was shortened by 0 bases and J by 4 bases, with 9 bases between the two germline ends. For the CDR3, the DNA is TGTGCCAGCAGCTTAGCGCCGAGTATTAATGAAAAACTGTTTTTT. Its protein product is CASSLAPSINEKLFF.